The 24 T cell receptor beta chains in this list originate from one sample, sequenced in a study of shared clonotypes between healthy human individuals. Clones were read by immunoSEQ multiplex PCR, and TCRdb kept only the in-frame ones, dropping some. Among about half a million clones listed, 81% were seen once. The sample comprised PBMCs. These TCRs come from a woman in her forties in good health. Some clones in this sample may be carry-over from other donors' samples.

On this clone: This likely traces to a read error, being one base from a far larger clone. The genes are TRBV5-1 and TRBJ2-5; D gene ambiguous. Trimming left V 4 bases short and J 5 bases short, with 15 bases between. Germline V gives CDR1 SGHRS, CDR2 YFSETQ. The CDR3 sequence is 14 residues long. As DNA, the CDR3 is TGCGCCAGCAGCCAAGATGGGGTGGCGGAGACCCAGTACTTC. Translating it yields CASSQDGVAETQYF. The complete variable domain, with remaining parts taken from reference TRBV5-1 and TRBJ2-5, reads KAGVTQTPRYLIKTRGQQVTLSCSPISGHRSVSWYQQTPGQGLQFLFEYFSETQRNKGNFPGRFSGRQFSNSRSEMNVSTLELGDSALYLCASSQDGVAETQYFGPGTRLLVL.

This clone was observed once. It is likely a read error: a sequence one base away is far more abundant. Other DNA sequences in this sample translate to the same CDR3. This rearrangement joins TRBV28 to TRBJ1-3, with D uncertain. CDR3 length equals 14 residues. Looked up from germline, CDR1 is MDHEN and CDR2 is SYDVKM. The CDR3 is CSSSLNSPGNTIYF. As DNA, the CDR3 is TGTTCCAGCAGTTTGAACAGCCCTGGAAACACCATATATTTT.

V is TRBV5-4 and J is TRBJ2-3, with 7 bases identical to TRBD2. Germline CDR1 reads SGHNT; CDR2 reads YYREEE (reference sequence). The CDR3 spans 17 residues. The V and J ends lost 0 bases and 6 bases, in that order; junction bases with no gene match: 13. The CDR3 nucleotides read TGTGCCAGCAGCTTGGCCTTTTTTGGCGGGAGCAGGGATACGCAGTATTTT. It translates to CASSLAFFGGSRDTQYF.

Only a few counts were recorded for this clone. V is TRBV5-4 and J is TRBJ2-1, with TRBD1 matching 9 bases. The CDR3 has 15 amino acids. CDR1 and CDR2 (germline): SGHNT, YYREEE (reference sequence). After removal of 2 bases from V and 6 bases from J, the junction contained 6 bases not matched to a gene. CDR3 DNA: TGTGCCAGCAGCTTTAACAGGGGGCGTACCAATGAGCAGTTCTTC. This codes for CASSFNRGRTNEQFF.

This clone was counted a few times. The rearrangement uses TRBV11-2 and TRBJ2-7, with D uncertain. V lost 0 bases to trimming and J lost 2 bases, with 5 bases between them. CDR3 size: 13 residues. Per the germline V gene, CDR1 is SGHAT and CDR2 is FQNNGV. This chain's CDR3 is CASSLEWTYEQYF. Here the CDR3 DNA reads TGTGCCAGCAGCTTAGAATGGACCTACGAGCAGTACTTC.

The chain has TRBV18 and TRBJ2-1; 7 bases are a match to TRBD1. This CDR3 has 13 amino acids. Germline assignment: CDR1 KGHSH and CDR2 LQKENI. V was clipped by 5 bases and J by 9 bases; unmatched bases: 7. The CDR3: CASSTDRSGEQFF. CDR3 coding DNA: TGTGCCAGCTCAACGGACAGGTCTGGTGAGCAGTTCTTC.

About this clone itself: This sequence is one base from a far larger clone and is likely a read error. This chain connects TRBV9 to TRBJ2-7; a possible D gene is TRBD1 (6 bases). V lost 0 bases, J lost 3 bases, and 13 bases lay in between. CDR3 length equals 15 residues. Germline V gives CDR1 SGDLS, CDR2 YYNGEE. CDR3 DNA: TGTGCCAGCAGCGTAGCGACAGGCCATTTCTACGAGCAGTACTTC. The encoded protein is CASSVATGHFYEQYF.

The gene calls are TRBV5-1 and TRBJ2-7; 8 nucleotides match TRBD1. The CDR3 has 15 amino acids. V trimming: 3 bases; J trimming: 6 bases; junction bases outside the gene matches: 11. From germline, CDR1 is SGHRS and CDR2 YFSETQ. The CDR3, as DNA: TGCGCCAGCAGCTCTCAGGGGCAGGGGGCTGGCGAGCAGTACTTC. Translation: CASSSQGQGAGEQYF.

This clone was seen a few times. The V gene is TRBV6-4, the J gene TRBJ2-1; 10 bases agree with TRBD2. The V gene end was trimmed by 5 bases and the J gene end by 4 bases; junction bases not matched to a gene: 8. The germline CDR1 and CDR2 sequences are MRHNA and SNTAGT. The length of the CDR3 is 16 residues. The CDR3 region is CASSPITSGDYNEQFF. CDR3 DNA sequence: TGTGCCAGCAGTCCTATCACTAGCGGGGATTACAATGAGCAGTTCTTC.

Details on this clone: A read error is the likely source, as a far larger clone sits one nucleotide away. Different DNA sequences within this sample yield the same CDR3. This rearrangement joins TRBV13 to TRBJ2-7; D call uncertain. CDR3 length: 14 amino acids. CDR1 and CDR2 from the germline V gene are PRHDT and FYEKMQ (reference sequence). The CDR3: CASSLTGSTGEQYF. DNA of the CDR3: TGCGCCAGCAGCTTAACCGGGTCTACGGGCGAGCAGTACTTC.

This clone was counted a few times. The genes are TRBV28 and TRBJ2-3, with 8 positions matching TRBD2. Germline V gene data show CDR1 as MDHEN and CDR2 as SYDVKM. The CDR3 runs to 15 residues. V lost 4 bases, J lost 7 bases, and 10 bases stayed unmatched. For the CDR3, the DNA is TGTGCCAGCAGTTCCGCGGGACTAGTCCTGTATACGCAGTATTTT. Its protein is CASSSAGLVLYTQYF.

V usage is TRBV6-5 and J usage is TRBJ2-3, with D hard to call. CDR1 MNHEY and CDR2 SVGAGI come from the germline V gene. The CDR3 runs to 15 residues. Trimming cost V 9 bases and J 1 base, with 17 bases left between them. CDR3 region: CASSQAQRGTDTQYF. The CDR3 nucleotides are TGTGCCAGTTCTCAGGCCCAAAGAGGCACAGATACGCAGTATTTT.

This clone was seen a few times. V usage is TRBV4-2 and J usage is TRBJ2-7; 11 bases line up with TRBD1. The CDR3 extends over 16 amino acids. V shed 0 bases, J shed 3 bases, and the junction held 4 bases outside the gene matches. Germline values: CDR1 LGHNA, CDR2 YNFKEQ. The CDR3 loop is CASSQETGTGGYEQYF. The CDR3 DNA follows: TGTGCCAGCAGCCAAGAGACCGGGACAGGGGGCTACGAGCAGTACTTC.

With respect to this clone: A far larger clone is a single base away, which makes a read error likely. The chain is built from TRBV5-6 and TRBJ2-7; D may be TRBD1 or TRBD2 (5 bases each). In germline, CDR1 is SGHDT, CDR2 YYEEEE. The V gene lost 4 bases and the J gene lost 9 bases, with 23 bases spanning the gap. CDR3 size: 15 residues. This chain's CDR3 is CASSALGTADQTQYF. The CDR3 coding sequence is TGTGCCAGCAGCGCCTTAGGGACGGCTGACCAAACGCAGTACTTC.

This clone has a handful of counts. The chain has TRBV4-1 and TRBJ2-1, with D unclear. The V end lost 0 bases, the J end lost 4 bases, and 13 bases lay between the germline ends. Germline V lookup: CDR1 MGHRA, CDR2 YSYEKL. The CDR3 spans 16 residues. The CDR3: CASSQDFATRYNEQFF. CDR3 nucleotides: TGCGCCAGCAGCCAAGACTTTGCGACAAGATACAATGAGCAGTTCTTC.

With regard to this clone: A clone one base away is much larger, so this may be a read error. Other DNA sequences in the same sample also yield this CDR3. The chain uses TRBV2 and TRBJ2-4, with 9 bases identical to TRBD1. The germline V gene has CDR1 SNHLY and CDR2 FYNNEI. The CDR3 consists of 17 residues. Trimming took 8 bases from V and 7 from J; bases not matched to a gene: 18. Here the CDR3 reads CASGWTGVASGKNIQYF. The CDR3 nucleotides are TGTGCCAGCGGCTGGACAGGGGTCGCGTCGGGCAAGAACATTCAGTACTTC.

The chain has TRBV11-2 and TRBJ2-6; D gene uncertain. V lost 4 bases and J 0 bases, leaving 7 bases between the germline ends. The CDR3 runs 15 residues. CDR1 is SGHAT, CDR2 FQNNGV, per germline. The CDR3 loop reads CASSSRSSGANVLTF. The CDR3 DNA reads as TGTGCCAGCAGCTCCAGAAGCTCTGGGGCCAACGTCCTGACTTTC.

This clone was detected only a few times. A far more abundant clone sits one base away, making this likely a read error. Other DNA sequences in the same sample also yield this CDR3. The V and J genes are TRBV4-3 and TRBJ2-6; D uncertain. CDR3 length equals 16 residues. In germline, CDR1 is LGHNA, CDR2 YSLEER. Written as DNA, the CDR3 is TGCGCTAGCAGCCAAGAAATGAGCTCTGGGGCCAACGTCCTGACTTTC. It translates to CASSQEMSSGANVLTF.

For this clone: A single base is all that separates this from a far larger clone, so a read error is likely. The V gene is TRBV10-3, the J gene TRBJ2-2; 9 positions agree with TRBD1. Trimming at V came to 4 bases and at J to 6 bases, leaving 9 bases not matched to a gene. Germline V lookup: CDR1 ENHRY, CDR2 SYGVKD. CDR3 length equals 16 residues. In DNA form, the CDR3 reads TGTGCCATCAGTGGCATGGGGGGACAGGGCGCCGGGGAGCTGTTTTTT. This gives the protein CAISGMGGQGAGELFF.

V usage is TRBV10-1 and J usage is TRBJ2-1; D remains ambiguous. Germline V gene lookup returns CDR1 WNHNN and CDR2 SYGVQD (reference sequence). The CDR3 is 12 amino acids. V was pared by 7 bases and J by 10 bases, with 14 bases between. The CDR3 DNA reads TGCGCCAGCAAAACTCGGCCCAGGGAGCAGTTCTTC. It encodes CASKTRPREQFF.

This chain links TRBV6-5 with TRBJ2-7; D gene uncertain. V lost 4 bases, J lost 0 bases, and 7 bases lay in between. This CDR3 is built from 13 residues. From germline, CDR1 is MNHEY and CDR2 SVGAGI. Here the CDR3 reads CASSFGPSYEQYF. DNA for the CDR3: TGTGCCAGCAGTTTCGGCCCCTCCTACGAGCAGTACTTC.

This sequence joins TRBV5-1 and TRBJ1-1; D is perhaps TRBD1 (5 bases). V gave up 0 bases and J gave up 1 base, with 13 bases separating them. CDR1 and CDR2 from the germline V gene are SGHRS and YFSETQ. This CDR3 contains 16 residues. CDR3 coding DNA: TGCGCCAGCAGCTTGGTGACAGCTTCCAAGAACACTGAAGCTTTCTTT. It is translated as CASSLVTASKNTEAFF.

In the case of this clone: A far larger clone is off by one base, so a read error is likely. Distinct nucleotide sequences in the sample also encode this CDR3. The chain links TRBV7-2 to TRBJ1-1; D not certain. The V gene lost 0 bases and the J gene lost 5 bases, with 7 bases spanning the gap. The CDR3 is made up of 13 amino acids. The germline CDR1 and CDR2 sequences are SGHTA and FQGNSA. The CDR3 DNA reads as TGTGCCAGCAGCTTAGCGGGGAGGACTGAAGCTTTCTTT. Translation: CASSLAGRTEAFF. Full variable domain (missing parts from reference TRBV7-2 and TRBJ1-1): GAGVSQSPSNKVTEKGKDVELRCDPISGHTALYWYRQSLGQGLEFLIYFQGNSAPDKSGLPSDRFSAERTGGSVSTLTIQRTQQEDSAVYLCASSLAGRTEAFFGQGTRLTVV.

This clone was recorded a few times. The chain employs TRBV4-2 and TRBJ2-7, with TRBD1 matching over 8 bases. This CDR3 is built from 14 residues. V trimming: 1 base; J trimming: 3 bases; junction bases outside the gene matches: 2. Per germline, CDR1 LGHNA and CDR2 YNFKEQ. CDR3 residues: CASSQGTGRYEQYF. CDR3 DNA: TGTGCCAGCAGCCAAGGGACAGGGCGCTACGAGCAGTACTTC.